The clone carrying this T cell receptor (beta chain) was counted between two and nine times. Its antigen is as yet unknown. This entry is derived from a study of T cell repertoires in cytomegalovirus infection. About the research overall: The public TCR beta signatures pointed to both CMV infection and matching HLA type.

Study outcomes and limitations: Totalled public TCR beta family frequency picked out people who carried CMV plus the relevant HLA. HLA-C-restricted CMV clonotypes gave the most frequent clonotype in two of eight donors.

TCRdb reprocessed the reads via MiXCR and lists one record per CDR3 protein. The sample includes about 320,000 distinct CDR3 sequences, roughly 9.5% of them seen just once. Specimen: PBMCs. The TCR was taken from a human donor in good health (CMV status not recorded). Some clones in this sample may be carry-over from other donors' samples.

CDR3 in DNA: TGTGCCAGCAGCCCAGGACAGGCGGATCAGCCCCAGCATTTT. Residues: CASSPGQADQPQHF. The V and J genes are TRBV11-2 and TRBJ1-5; 7 positions match TRBD1. Germline-derived CDR1 and CDR2 are SGHAT and FQNNGV. V shed 5 bases and J 5 bases; nucleotides not matched to a gene: 6. The CDR3 has 14 amino acids.